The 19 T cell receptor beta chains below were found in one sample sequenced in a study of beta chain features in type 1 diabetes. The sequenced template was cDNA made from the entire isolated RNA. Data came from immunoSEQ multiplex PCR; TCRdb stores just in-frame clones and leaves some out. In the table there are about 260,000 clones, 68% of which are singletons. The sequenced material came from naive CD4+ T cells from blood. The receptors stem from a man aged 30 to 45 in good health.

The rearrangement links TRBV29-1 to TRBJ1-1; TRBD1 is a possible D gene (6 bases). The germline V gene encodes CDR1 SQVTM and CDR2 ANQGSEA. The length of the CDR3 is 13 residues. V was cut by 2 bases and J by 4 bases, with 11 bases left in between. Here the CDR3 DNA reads TGCAGCGTTGAACAGGAGGGGGGCACTGAAGCTTTCTTT. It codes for CSVEQEGGTEAFF.

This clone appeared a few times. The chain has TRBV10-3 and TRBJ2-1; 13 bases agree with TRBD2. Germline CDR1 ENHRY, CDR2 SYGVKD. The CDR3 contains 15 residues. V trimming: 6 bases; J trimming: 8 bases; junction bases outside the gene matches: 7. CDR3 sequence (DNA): TGTGCCATCAGGAGGACTAGCGGGAGTATCGATGAGCAGTTCTTC. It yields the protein CAIRRTSGSIDEQFF.

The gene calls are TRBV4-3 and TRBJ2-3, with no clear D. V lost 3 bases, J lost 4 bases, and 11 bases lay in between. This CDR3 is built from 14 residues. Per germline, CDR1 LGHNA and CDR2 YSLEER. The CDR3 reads CASSQLYDADTQYF. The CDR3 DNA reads TGCGCCAGCAGCCAGCTGTACGACGCAGATACGCAGTATTTT.

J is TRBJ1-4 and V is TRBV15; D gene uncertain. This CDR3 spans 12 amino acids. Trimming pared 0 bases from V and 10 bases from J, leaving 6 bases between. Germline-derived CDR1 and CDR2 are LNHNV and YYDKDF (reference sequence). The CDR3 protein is CATSRELGKLFF. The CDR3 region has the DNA TGTGCCACCAGCAGAGAGTTGGGAAAACTGTTTTTT.

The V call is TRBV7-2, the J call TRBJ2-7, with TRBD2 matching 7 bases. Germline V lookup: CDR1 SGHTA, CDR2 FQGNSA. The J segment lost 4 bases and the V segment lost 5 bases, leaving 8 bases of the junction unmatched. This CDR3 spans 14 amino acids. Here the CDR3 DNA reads TGTGCCAGCAGCGTGCTAGCGGCTGGATACGAGCAGTACTTC. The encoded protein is CASSVLAAGYEQYF.

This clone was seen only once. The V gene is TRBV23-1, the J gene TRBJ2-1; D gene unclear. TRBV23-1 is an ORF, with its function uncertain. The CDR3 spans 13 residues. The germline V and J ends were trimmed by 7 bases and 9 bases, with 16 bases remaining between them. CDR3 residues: CASTGRARTEQFF. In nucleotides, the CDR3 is TGCGCCAGCACGGGTAGGGCGCGTACTGAGCAGTTCTTC.

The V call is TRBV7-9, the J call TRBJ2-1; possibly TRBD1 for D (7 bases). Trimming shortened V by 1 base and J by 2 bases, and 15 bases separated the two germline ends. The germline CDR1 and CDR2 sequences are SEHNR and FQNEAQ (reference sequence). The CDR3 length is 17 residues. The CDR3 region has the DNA TGTGCCAGCAGCTTAGTGGCAGGGGGGTTGACCTACAATGAGCAGTTCTTC. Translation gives CASSLVAGGLTYNEQFF.

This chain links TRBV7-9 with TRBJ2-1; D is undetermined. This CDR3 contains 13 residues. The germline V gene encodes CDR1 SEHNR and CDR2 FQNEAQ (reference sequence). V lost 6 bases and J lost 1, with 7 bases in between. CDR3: CASSTGSYNEQFF. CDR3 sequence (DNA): TGTGCCAGCAGTACGGGTTCCTACAATGAGCAGTTCTTC.

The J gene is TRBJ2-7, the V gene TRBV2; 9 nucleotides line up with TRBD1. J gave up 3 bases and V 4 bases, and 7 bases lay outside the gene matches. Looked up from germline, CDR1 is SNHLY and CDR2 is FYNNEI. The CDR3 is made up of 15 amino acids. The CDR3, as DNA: TGTGCCAGCAGTGCATCCGGGACAGGGTTCTACGAGCAGTACTTC. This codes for CASSASGTGFYEQYF. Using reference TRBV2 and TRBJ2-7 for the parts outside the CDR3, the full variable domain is EPEVTQTPSHQVTQMGQEVILRCVPISNHLYFYWYRQILGQKVEFLVSFYNNEISEKSEIFDDQFSVERPDGSNFTLKIRSTKLEDSAMYFCASSASGTGFYEQYFGPGTRLTVT.

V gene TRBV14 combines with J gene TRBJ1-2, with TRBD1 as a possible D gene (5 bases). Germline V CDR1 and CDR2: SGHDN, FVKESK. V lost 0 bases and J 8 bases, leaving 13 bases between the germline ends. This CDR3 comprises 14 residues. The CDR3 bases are TGTGCCAGCAGCCAAGATCCCCGCGAGGGGGGCTACACCTTC. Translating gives CASSQDPREGGYTF.

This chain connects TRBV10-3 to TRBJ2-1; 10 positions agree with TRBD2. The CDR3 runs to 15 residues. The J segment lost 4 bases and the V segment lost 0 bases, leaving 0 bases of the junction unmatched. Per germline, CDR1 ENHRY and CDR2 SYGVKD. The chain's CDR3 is CAISESTSGYNEQFF. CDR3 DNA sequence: TGTGCCATCAGTGAGTCGACTAGCGGGTACAATGAGCAGTTCTTC.

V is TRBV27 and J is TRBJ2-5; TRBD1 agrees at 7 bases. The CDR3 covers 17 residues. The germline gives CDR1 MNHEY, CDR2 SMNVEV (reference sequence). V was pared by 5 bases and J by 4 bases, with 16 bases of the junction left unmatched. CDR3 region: CASSRKYGQVAGETQYF. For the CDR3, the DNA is TGTGCCAGCAGTCGAAAGTATGGACAGGTGGCGGGAGAGACCCAGTACTTC.

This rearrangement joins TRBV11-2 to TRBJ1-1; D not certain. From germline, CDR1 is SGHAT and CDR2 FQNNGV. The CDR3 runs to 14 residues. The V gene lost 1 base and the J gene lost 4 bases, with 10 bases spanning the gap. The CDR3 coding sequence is TGTGCCAGCAGCTTAGCCCCGAGAGGCACTGAAGCTTTCTTT. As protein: CASSLAPRGTEAFF.

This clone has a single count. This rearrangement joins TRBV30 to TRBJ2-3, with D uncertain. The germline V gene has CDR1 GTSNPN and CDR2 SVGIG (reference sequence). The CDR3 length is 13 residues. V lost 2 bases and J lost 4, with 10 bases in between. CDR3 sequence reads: CAWSSGSADTQYF. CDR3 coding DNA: TGTGCCTGGAGTTCCGGGTCTGCAGATACGCAGTATTTT.

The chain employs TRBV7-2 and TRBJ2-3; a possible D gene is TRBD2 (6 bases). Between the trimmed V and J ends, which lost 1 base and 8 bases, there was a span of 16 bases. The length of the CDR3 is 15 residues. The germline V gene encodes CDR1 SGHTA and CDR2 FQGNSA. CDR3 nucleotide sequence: TGTGCCAGCAGCTTAGAAGCGGGCGTCACGGGTACGCAGTATTTT. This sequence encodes CASSLEAGVTGTQYF.

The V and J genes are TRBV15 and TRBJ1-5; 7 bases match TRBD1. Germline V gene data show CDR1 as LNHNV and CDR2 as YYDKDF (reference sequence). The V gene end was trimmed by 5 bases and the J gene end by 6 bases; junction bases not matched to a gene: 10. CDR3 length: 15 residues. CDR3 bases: TGTGCCACCAGCCCAGGGGGGGGGCCCACTCAGCCCCAGCATTTT. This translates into CATSPGGGPTQPQHF.

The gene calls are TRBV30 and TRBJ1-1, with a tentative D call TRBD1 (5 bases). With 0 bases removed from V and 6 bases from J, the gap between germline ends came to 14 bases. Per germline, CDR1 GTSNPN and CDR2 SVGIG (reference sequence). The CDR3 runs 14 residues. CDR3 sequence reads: CAWSVLQGFSEAFF. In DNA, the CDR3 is TGTGCCTGGAGTGTACTGCAGGGATTCTCTGAAGCTTTCTTT. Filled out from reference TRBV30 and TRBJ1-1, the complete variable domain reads SQTIHQWPATLVQPVGSPLSLECTVEGTSNPNLYWYRQAAGRGLQLLFYSVGIGQISSEVPQNLSASRPQDRQFILSSKKLLLSDSGFYLCAWSVLQGFSEAFFGQGTRLTVV.

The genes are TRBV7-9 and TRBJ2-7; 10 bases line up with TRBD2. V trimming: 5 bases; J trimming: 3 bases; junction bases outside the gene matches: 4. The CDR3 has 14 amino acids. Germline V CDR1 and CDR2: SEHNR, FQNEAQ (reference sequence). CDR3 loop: CASSPTSGVYEQYF. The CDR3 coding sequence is TGTGCCAGCAGCCCAACTAGCGGGGTCTACGAGCAGTACTTC.

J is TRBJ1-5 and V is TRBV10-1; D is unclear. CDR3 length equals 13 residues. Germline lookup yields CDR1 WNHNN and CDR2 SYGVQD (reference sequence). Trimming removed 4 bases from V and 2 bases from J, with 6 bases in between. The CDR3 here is CASSGWGNQPQHF. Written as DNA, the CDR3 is TGCGCCAGCAGTGGATGGGGCAATCAGCCCCAGCATTTT.